This TCR beta chain was sequenced for a study of blood T cell repertoires in COVID-19. Data came from immunoSEQ multiplex PCR; TCRdb stores just in-frame clones and leaves some out. The table shows 200,000 to 250,000 clones, with roughly nine tenths occurring only once. CDR1 is SGHRS, CDR2 YFSETQ, per germline. V lost 5 bases, J lost 5 bases, and 9 bases stayed unmatched. The CDR3 has 16 residues. The sequencing input was PBMCs or T cells enriched from blood (not recorded which). The chain employs TRBV5-1 and TRBJ2-1; 11 bases are shared with TRBD1. This receptor was taken from a young woman who had recovered from COVID-19. In DNA, the CDR3 is TGCGCCAGCAGTTGGACAGGGGGCGTCGAAAACAATGAGCAGTTCTTC. Amino acid sequence: CASSWTGGVENNEQFF.